Presented here are 20 T cell receptor beta chains from one specimen sequenced in a study of cytomegalovirus exposure and HLA in healthy donors. In the PCR, 60 Vbeta and 13 Jbeta primers were used. Data came from immunoSEQ multiplex PCR; TCRdb stores just in-frame clones and leaves some out. The sample records roughly 80,000 clones, 67% being singletons. Material: PBMCs. The receptors stem from a woman between 45 and 60 years old in good health and CMV-seropositive.

This chain uses TRBV4-2 with TRBJ1-3; D is uncertain. CDR1 LGHNA and CDR2 YNFKEQ come from the germline V gene. The CDR3 is 17 amino acids. The V end lost 0 bases, the J end lost 2 bases, and 14 bases lay between the germline ends. The CDR3 coding sequence is TGTGCCAGCAGCCAAGATCTCCCCGCCGGGGCTGGAAACACCATATATTTT. This encodes CASSQDLPAGAGNTIYF.

V is TRBV21-1 and J is TRBJ1-2; the tabulated D call, TRBD1, remains unverified against the DNA. TRBV21-1 is noted as a pseudogene. This CDR3 is built from 14 residues. This chain's CDR3 is CASSKPRQSYGYTF. The CDR3 DNA sequence: TGTGCCAGCAGCAAACCTAGACAGTCCTATGGCTACACCTTC.

This clone occurred a few times. The chain recombines TRBV6-1 with TRBJ2-1; weak D call: TRBD1 (5 bases). Germline V gives CDR1 MNHNS, CDR2 SASEGT. CDR3 length: 16 amino acids. V was pared by 2 bases and J by 8 bases, with 19 bases between. CDR3 coding DNA: TGTGCCAGCAGTGAAAGGGGAAAGGTGGGATCTTATGAGCAGTTCTTC. It yields the protein CASSERGKVGSYEQFF.

The chain combines TRBV5-1 with TRBJ1-2, with TRBD1 identical over 10 bases. V was pared by 4 bases and J by 2 bases, with 2 bases of the junction left unmatched. Germline CDR1 and CDR2: SGHRS and YFSETQ. CDR3 size: 14 residues. Here the CDR3 DNA reads TGCGCCAGCAGCACGGGACAGGGGAACTATGGCTACACCTTC. Translation gives CASSTGQGNYGYTF.

Written as DNA, the CDR3 is TGTGCCAGCAGCTTAGTAGGGGCTGCAGAAGAGACCCAGTACTTC. It encodes CASSLVGAAEETQYF. The V and J genes are TRBV7-2 and TRBJ2-5, with a possible D match to TRBD1 (5 bases). Trimming shortened V by 1 base and J by 3 bases, and 12 bases separated the two germline ends. The germline V gene has CDR1 SGHTA and CDR2 FQGNSA. The CDR3 extends over 15 amino acids.

Only a few counts were recorded for this clone. CDR3 protein: CASSLNAGLAGGETQYF. CDR3 nucleotide sequence: TGTGCCAGCAGCTTGAACGCGGGACTAGCGGGCGGGGAGACCCAGTACTTC. V usage is TRBV11-2 and J usage is TRBJ2-5; 12 nucleotides match TRBD2. The CDR3 is 17 residues long. The ends lost 3 bases at V and 5 bases at J; junction bases unmatched: 10. The germline CDR1 and CDR2 sequences are SGHAT and FQNNGV.

This clone was found once. The rearrangement uses TRBV6-5 and TRBJ2-7, with D perhaps matching TRBD2 (6 bases). The CDR3 consists of 14 residues. Trimming stripped 2 bases from V and 5 bases from J, with 13 bases between. Germline V CDR1 and CDR2: MNHEY, SVGAGI. The CDR3 nucleotides read TGTGCCAGCAGTTACAGGCGGGGCACCGACGAGCAGTACTTC. Protein sequence: CASSYRRGTDEQYF.

This chain links TRBV11-2 with TRBJ2-5; 9 nucleotides align to TRBD1. The CDR3 runs to 17 residues. Germline CDR1 SGHAT, CDR2 FQNNGV. Unmatched junction bases numbered 12, after V lost 2 bases and J lost 5 bases. CDR3 protein: CASSLIPRGQGVETQYF. Written as DNA, the CDR3 is TGTGCCAGCAGCTTAATCCCCCGGGGACAGGGCGTGGAGACCCAGTACTTC.

DNA of the CDR3: TGTGCCAGCAGCCGGGACTCCCCGGGGGAGCAGTACTTC. Translation: CASSRDSPGEQYF. The chain has TRBV7-9 and TRBJ2-7; D possibly corresponds to TRBD2 (6 bases). Trimming removed 5 bases at V and 7 bases at J, with 15 bases between. Per the germline V gene, CDR1 is SEHNR and CDR2 is FQNEAQ (reference sequence). CDR3 length equals 13 residues.

The chain is built from TRBV5-6 and TRBJ1-4, with D maybe TRBD1 (5 bases). Germline loops: CDR1 SGHDT, CDR2 YYEEEE. Trimming took 4 bases from V and 8 from J, leaving 12 bases between them. The CDR3 is made up of 13 amino acids. CDR3 protein: CASSRGLDEKLFF. The CDR3 bases are TGTGCCAGCAGCCGGGGACTAGACGAAAAACTGTTTTTT.

The V call is TRBV5-4, the J call TRBJ2-2, with D maybe TRBD1 (5 bases). Germline loops: CDR1 SGHNT, CDR2 YYREEE (reference sequence). The CDR3 is made up of 15 amino acids. Trimming stripped 3 bases from V and 6 bases from J, with 15 bases between. CDR3 in amino acids: CASSSSSRAAGELFF. In DNA, the CDR3 is TGTGCCAGCAGCTCCTCCAGCAGGGCCGCCGGGGAGCTGTTTTTT.

The chain uses TRBV19 and TRBJ2-7; TRBD1 matches 11 bases. The CDR3 runs to 15 residues. Germline trimming cut 1 base from V and 7 bases from J; bases unmatched to any gene: 6. The germline V gene encodes CDR1 LNHDA and CDR2 SQIVND (reference sequence). Here the CDR3 DNA reads TGTGCCAGTAGTATAGGCTGGACAGGGGGCTTGGAGCAGTACTTC. It specifies CASSIGWTGGLEQYF.

This clone was detected only a few times. The genes are TRBV5-1 and TRBJ2-7; D remains unclear. This CDR3 is 12 amino acids long. V shed 7 bases and J shed 0 bases, with 8 bases lying between them. Germline CDR1 reads SGHRS; CDR2 reads YFSETQ. The chain's CDR3 is CASGASSYEQYF. DNA for the CDR3: TGCGCCAGCGGAGCCTCCTCCTACGAGCAGTACTTC. The variable domain in full, completed from reference TRBV5-1 and TRBJ2-7, reads KAGVTQTPRYLIKTRGQQVTLSCSPISGHRSVSWYQQTPGQGLQFLFEYFSETQRNKGNFPGRFSGRQFSNSRSEMNVSTLELGDSALYLCASGASSYEQYFGPGTRLTVT.

The chain has TRBV6-1 and TRBJ2-5; weak D call: TRBD1 (5 bases). Trimming removed 0 bases from V and 2 bases from J, with 10 bases in between. CDR3 length equals 15 residues. CDR1 MNHNS and CDR2 SASEGT come from the germline V gene. The CDR3 DNA follows: TGTGCCAGCAGTGAAGCGCAGGGCCAGCAAGAGACCCAGTACTTC. This gives the protein CASSEAQGQQETQYF.

V and J are TRBV21-1 and TRBJ1-5; the table's D call of TRBD1 was not tested on the DNA. TRBV21-1 is noted as a pseudogene. The CDR3 runs 14 residues. As DNA, the CDR3 is TGTGCCAGCAGCCAAAGACAGGGCAATCAGCCCCAGCATTTT. This sequence encodes CASSQRQGNQPQHF.

The V gene is TRBV5-1, the J gene TRBJ2-2; D is undetermined. V was trimmed by 4 bases and J by 1 base, leaving 14 bases between them. The CDR3 is made up of 16 amino acids. Per germline, CDR1 SGHRS and CDR2 YFSETQ. CDR3 sequence reads: CASSPGVGLNTGELFF. The CDR3 DNA reads as TGCGCCAGCAGCCCCGGTGTTGGTCTGAACACCGGGGAGCTGTTTTTT.

The gene calls are TRBV18 and TRBJ2-7; perhaps TRBD2 as D (5 bases). Germline CDR1 KGHSH, CDR2 LQKENI. The CDR3 length is 16 residues. V was trimmed by 2 bases and J by 7 bases, leaving 21 bases between them. Here the CDR3 DNA reads TGTGCCAGCTCACCATTCACTAGGGCAACCGTAGGAGAGCAGTACTTC. Encoded protein: CASSPFTRATVGEQYF.

J is TRBJ1-2 and V is TRBV20-1; D is unresolved. Looked up from germline, CDR1 is DFQATT and CDR2 is SNEGSKA (reference sequence). This CDR3 comprises 11 residues. Trimming took 6 bases from V and 6 from J, leaving 11 bases between them. CDR3 DNA sequence: TGCAGTGCCCCCGACTCGGATGGCTACACCTTC. Protein product: CSAPDSDGYTF.

The chain employs TRBV11-2 and TRBJ1-4; D is undetermined. This CDR3 contains 15 residues. V was pared by 2 bases and J by 4 bases, with 11 bases between. Looked up from germline, CDR1 is SGHAT and CDR2 is FQNNGV. The DNA for the CDR3 is TGTGCCAGCAGCTTAAATCGGCAGGATAATGAAAAACTGTTTTTT. Protein sequence: CASSLNRQDNEKLFF.

The chain recombines TRBV7-9 with TRBJ1-1, with TRBD1 matching over 8 bases. V gave up 3 bases and J gave up 5 bases; unmatched junction bases: 5. The CDR3 sequence is 14 residues long. Germline loops: CDR1 SEHNR, CDR2 FQNEAQ (reference sequence). The DNA of the CDR3 is TGTGCCAGCAGCTTGACGACAGGGGTTACTGAAGCTTTCTTT. Translated: CASSLTTGVTEAFF.